This T cell receptor (beta chain) was retrieved from a study of cytomegalovirus exposure and HLA in healthy donors. General study points: The productive fraction for most TCR beta V segments was about 87% or about 30% in an earlier analysis. According to the study, some 160 TCR beta chains were cytomegalovirus-associated.

PCR was performed using 60 Vbeta and 13 Jbeta primers. Data came from immunoSEQ multiplex PCR; TCRdb stores just in-frame clones and leaves some out. The profile shows roughly 92,000 clones, 80% of them singletons. Worth noting for this clone: Antigen unknown.

V lost 5 bases to trimming and J lost 2 bases; unmatched junction nucleotides: 8. Germline lookup yields CDR1 LNHNV and CDR2 YYDKDF (reference sequence). The CDR3 length is 15 residues. The clonotype was recovered from a man aged 45-65 years in good health and CMV-seropositive. The genes are TRBV15 and TRBJ2-7; TRBD2 matches at 8 bases. Source material: PBMCs. This CDR3 reads CATSSRTSLAYEQYF. CDR3 bases: TGTGCCACCAGCTCTCGGACTAGCTTAGCCTACGAGCAGTACTTC.